This T cell receptor beta chain was retrieved from a study of shared clonotypes between healthy human individuals. The V end was cut by 4 bases, the J end by 8 bases, with 14 bases between. CDR3 size: 13 residues. In germline, CDR1 is MDHEN, CDR2 SYDVKM. When replicate PCRs were run on sorted subsets, they used 200 to 250 ng DNA, about 31,000 T cell genomes. In the original processing: ImmunoSEQ supplied junction-only sequences lacking quality scores, so filtering was different. The table came from immunoSEQ multiplex PCR; TCRdb's copy has only in-frame clones and leaves some out. The DNA was the basis for D and trimming; V, J and clone size are from that table. Found here are over a million clones, roughly 74% of them singletons; the top ten hold 0.6% to 0.75%. This clone was seen only a few times. Naive CD4+ cells were CD45RA-selected; the remaining cells were memory.

The sample comprised memory CD4+ T cells from PBMCs. Subset denoted: CD45RA-negative fraction. This TCR came from a man between 18 and 35 years old in good health. Some clones in this sample may be carry-over from other donors' samples. The gene calls are TRBV28 and TRBJ1-2; maybe TRBD1 (6 bases). The CDR3 DNA follows: TGTGCCAGCAGTTCGACAGGTATTGGCGGCTACACCTTC. This codes for CASSSTGIGGYTF.